A single sample is the source of the 29 T cell receptor beta chains below, sequenced in a study of T cells in Graves' hyperthyroidism and ophthalmopathy. Researchers amplified the TCR beta CDR3 regions from RNA transcripts. HTBI primers were the set used in a first-round RT-PCR of the TCR CDR3. TCRdb fed the multiplex PCR reads into MiXCR, producing one record per CDR3 protein. This sample has about 200,000 distinct CDR3 sequences; roughly 17% occur once, and the top ten carry around 52%. Sequenced material: blood. The receptors shown here come from a woman aged 45-65 years with Graves' hyperthyroidism.

This clonotype was observed at least ten times. J is TRBJ1-1 and V is TRBV5-5, with D unresolved. Germline CDR1 reads SGHKS; CDR2 reads YYEKEE (reference sequence). V was cut by 0 bases and J by 3 bases, with 6 bases left in between. The CDR3 is made up of 13 amino acids. The CDR3 DNA reads TGTGCCAGCAGCTTGGTAGAAGACACTGAAGCTTTCTTT. This gives the protein CASSLVEDTEAFF.

There are many counts of this clonotype. The J gene is TRBJ1-1, the V gene TRBV7-3; TRBD1 might be the D (6 bases). CDR1 and CDR2 from the germline V gene are SGHTA and FQGTGA. The V gene lost 4 bases and the J gene lost 3 bases, with 12 bases spanning the gap. The CDR3 spans 14 residues. CDR3 in amino acids: CASSWTDKDTEAFF. The CDR3 nucleotides are TGTGCCAGCAGCTGGACAGACAAAGACACTGAAGCTTTCTTT.

At least ten counts were recorded for this clonotype. The rearrangement links TRBV18 to TRBJ1-1; D gene ambiguous. The ends were cut back, 3 bases at V and 5 bases at J, with 7 bases in the middle. Germline assignment: CDR1 KGHSH and CDR2 LQKENI. CDR3 length: 12 amino acids. CDR3 sequence: CASSPSSTEAFF. Written as DNA, the CDR3 is TGTGCCAGCTCACCCTCCAGTACTGAAGCTTTCTTT. Using reference TRBV18 and TRBJ1-1 for the parts outside the CDR3, the full variable domain is NAGVMQNPRHLVRRRGQEARLRCSPMKGHSHVYWYRQLPEEGLKFMVYLQKENIIDESGMPKERFSAEFPKEGPSILRIQQVVRGDSAAYFCASSPSSTEAFFGQGTRLTVV.

This clonotype was counted many times. This chain joins TRBV28 and TRBJ1-1; D is uncertain. Trimming pared 5 bases from V and 4 bases from J, leaving 11 bases between. The CDR3 has 13 residues. CDR1 and CDR2 from the germline V gene are MDHEN and SYDVKM. The CDR3 DNA sequence: TGTGCCAGCAGTGACGGATCAGGCACTGAAGCTTTCTTT. It translates to CASSDGSGTEAFF.

The DNA of the CDR3 is TGTGCCAGCAGTTTTAGGGCCGGGGGAGAGGGTTACGAGCAGTACTTC. It is translated as CASSFRAGGEGYEQYF. The gene calls are TRBV28 and TRBJ2-7, with TRBD2 as a possible D gene (6 bases). This CDR3 has 16 amino acids. Trimming cost V 3 bases and J 4 bases, with 19 bases left between them. Germline assignment: CDR1 MDHEN and CDR2 SYDVKM. The full variable domain, in which reference TRBV28 and TRBJ2-7 provide the parts outside the CDR3, is DVKVTQSSRYLVKRTGEKVFLECVQDMDHENMFWYRQDPGLGLRLIYFSYDVKMKEKGDIPEGYSVSREKKERFSLILESASTNQTSMYLCASSFRAGGEGYEQYFGPGTRLTVT.

This clonotype has a count of ten or more. The chain links TRBV20-1 to TRBJ2-1; TRBD2 aligns across 7 bases. From germline, CDR1 is DFQATT and CDR2 SNEGSKA (reference sequence). The CDR3 loop spans 14 amino acids. The junction had 12 bases not matched to a gene; V was cut back by 6 bases and J by 7 bases. CDR3 nucleotide sequence: TGCAGTGCAACTGGGAGGGGATCGGGGAATGAGCAGTTCTTC. Amino acid sequence: CSATGRGSGNEQFF.

This clonotype appeared many times. The chain has TRBV27 and TRBJ2-7; D is ambiguous. V lost 4 bases and J lost 5, with 15 bases in between. Per germline, CDR1 MNHEY and CDR2 SMNVEV (reference sequence). This CDR3 contains 14 residues. The CDR3 sequence is CASSSSGPLNEQYF. DNA of the CDR3: TGTGCCAGCAGTTCCTCGGGTCCGTTGAACGAGCAGTACTTC.

This clonotype was seen at least ten times. This chain uses TRBV14 with TRBJ1-1; D not resolved. The V and J ends lost 0 bases and 8 bases respectively, with 10 bases between them. The CDR3 runs 13 residues. Germline lookup yields CDR1 SGHDN and CDR2 FVKESK. CDR3 residues: CASSQESWVEAFF. DNA for the CDR3: TGTGCCAGCAGCCAAGAAAGTTGGGTCGAAGCTTTCTTT.

This chain connects TRBV27 to TRBJ2-7, with 10 bases that match TRBD1. The V segment lost 7 bases and the J segment 5 bases; nucleotides outside the gene matches: 14. Germline lookup yields CDR1 MNHEY and CDR2 SMNVEV (reference sequence). The CDR3 contains 16 residues. The CDR3 sequence is CASTPFVRDRGHEQYF. The CDR3, as DNA: TGTGCCAGCACCCCCTTTGTCCGGGACAGGGGTCACGAGCAGTACTTC.

This clonotype was seen only a few times. The chain combines TRBV19 with TRBJ2-7; 7 nucleotides align to TRBD1. Germline trimming cut 6 bases from V and 3 bases from J; bases unmatched to any gene: 14. The CDR3 contains 16 residues. Germline values: CDR1 LNHDA, CDR2 SQIVND (reference sequence). CDR3 bases: TGTGCCAGTAGCCAAAACCCCGGGACAGCCTTCTACGAGCAGTACTTC. Translated, it gives CASSQNPGTAFYEQYF.

This clonotype was found many times. The chain has TRBV14 and TRBJ2-3; D not resolved. The CDR3 is 13 amino acids. Deletions cut 4 bases from V and 9 bases from J, with 14 bases between. CDR1 SGHDN and CDR2 FVKESK come from the germline V gene. The CDR3 nucleotides are TGTGCCAGCAGCCCGAAGATTCGCTTAACGCAGTATTTT. This sequence encodes CASSPKIRLTQYF.

The chain joins TRBV15 to TRBJ2-2; D is possibly TRBD1 (6 bases). Germline V gene lookup returns CDR1 LNHNV and CDR2 YYDKDF (reference sequence). Trimming cost V 2 bases and J 8 bases, with 15 bases left between them. The CDR3 sequence is 15 residues long. The CDR3 DNA follows: TGTGCCACCAGCAGATGGGACATCGAAGGGGGGGAGCTGTTTTTT. Its translation: CATSRWDIEGGELFF.

There are many counts of this clonotype. The V call is TRBV28, the J call TRBJ2-1; D is possibly TRBD2 (6 bases). Per the germline V gene, CDR1 is MDHEN and CDR2 is SYDVKM. The CDR3 has 19 amino acids. The V end lost 3 bases, the J end lost 0 bases, and 21 bases lay between the germline ends. CDR3 region: CASSFILASLSSSYNEQFF. The CDR3 DNA reads as TGTGCCAGCAGTTTTATACTAGCTTCCCTCTCGAGCTCCTACAATGAGCAGTTCTTC.

With respect to this clonotype: This could be a read error, since a much larger clone is one nucleotide away. The chain employs TRBV12-3 or TRBV12-4 and TRBJ1-4, with 12 positions matching TRBD1. The CDR3 length is 15 residues. Unmatched junction bases numbered 5, after V lost 5 bases and J lost 7 bases. The CDR3 region has the DNA TGTGCCAGCAGTCCAGGGACAGGGGGCTGTGAAAAACTGTTTTTT. It encodes CASSPGTGGCEKLFF.

This clonotype has at least ten counts. V gene TRBV12-3 or TRBV12-4 combines with J gene TRBJ2-1; D is possibly TRBD1 (6 bases). The length of the CDR3 is 14 residues. The V and J ends lost 6 bases and 9 bases respectively, with 18 bases between them. CDR3 nucleotide sequence: TGTGCCAGCAGCCCTATGGGGCACAGGGTTGAGCAGTTCTTC. Encoded protein: CASSPMGHRVEQFF.

This clonotype was detected many times. The J gene is TRBJ2-3, the V gene TRBV5-1, with 14 bases lining up with TRBD2. The CDR3 runs 17 residues. V lost 4 bases and J lost 4; bases outside the gene matches: 8. Germline V gives CDR1 SGHRS, CDR2 YFSETQ. The CDR3 here is CASSRGTSGSGADTQYF. In DNA form, the CDR3 reads TGCGCCAGCAGCCGCGGGACTAGCGGGAGTGGGGCAGATACGCAGTATTTT.

This clonotype showed up many times. This chain joins TRBV9 and TRBJ2-5; 7 nucleotides match TRBD2. V lost 0 bases, J lost 3 bases, and 2 bases stayed unmatched. This CDR3 region has 14 residues. Germline V gene sequence: CDR1 SGDLS, CDR2 YYNGEE. The CDR3 DNA reads TGTGCCAGCAGCGTAGGCGGGAGCAAAGAGACCCAGTACTTC. Amino acids: CASSVGGSKETQYF.

The chain combines TRBV6-1 with TRBJ2-1, with D uncertain. Germline-derived CDR1 and CDR2 are MNHNS and SASEGT. This CDR3 spans 14 amino acids. The germline V and J ends were trimmed by 8 bases and 8 bases, with 19 bases remaining between them. In nucleotides, the CDR3 is TGTGCCAGCGCCGGTTTTCCCGATTCTGATGAGCAGTTCTTC. Translating gives CASAGFPDSDEQFF.

This clonotype came up many times. The chain's CDR3 is CASSQQQGRNQPQHF. The CDR3 nucleotides are TGTGCCAGCAGCCAACAACAGGGGAGGAATCAGCCCCAGCATTTT. J is TRBJ1-5 and V is TRBV3-1, with TRBD1 matching over 7 bases. The CDR3 has 15 residues. Germline CDR1 LGHDT, CDR2 YNNKEL (reference sequence). Losses at the gene ends were 2 bases for V and 4 bases for J; bases not matched to a gene: 5.

V usage is TRBV30 and J usage is TRBJ1-6; no clear D gene. The ends were cut back, 4 bases at V and 8 bases at J, with 15 bases in the middle. This CDR3 contains 14 residues. The germline V gene encodes CDR1 GTSNPN and CDR2 SVGIG (reference sequence). The CDR3 spells CAWTVASEHSPLHF. The CDR3 DNA reads as TGTGCCTGGACGGTGGCTTCGGAGCATTCACCCCTCCACTTT.

This clonotype has at least ten counts. The genes are TRBV5-1 and TRBJ2-3; D call uncertain. Trimming took 1 base from V and 0 from J, leaving 6 bases between them. The CDR3 runs 14 residues. Per the germline V gene, CDR1 is SGHRS and CDR2 is YFSETQ. CDR3: CASSLRTSTDTQYF. The CDR3 coding sequence is TGCGCCAGCAGCTTGCGAACTAGCACAGATACGCAGTATTTT.

Ten or more counts support this clonotype. The CDR3 nucleotides read TGTGCCAGCAGCTTAACTGGGGAGCCGGGGCGCGAGCAGTACTTC. Translating gives CASSLTGEPGREQYF. The rearrangement links TRBV7-3 to TRBJ2-7, with D tentatively TRBD1 or TRBD2 (5 bases each). Trimming removed 0 bases at V and 6 bases at J, with 15 bases between. This CDR3 spans 15 amino acids. CDR1 and CDR2 from the germline V gene are SGHTA and FQGTGA.

Written as DNA, the CDR3 is TGTGCCAGCAGCCACCCGCGGACAGGGTTGCAGTATTTT. Protein product: CASSHPRTGLQYF. The rearrangement uses TRBV11-2 and TRBJ2-3; TRBD1 agrees at 8 bases. CDR1 and CDR2 from the germline V gene are SGHAT and FQNNGV. This CDR3 is 13 amino acids long. With V trimmed by 5 bases and J by 11 bases, 9 bases remained unmatched.

This clonotype appeared a few times. The V gene is TRBV19, the J gene TRBJ2-1; D is unresolved. Trimming removed 3 bases at V and 0 bases at J, with 6 bases between. In germline, CDR1 is LNHDA, CDR2 SQIVND (reference sequence). The CDR3 runs 14 residues. The CDR3 loop reads CASSIGSSYNEQFF. The CDR3 nucleotides are TGTGCCAGTAGTATTGGAAGCTCCTACAATGAGCAGTTCTTC.

This clonotype was picked up many times. V and J are TRBV28 and TRBJ2-7, with 14 positions matching TRBD2. V shed 5 bases and J 1 base; nucleotides not matched to a gene: 7. Germline CDR1 and CDR2: MDHEN and SYDVKM. The CDR3 totals 17 residues. CDR3 region: CASSKGLAGVLSYEQYF. CDR3 nucleotide sequence: TGTGCCAGCAGTAAGGGACTAGCGGGAGTTCTTTCCTACGAGCAGTACTTC.

This clonotype was detected many times. The rearrangement links TRBV3-1 to TRBJ2-3; 14 bases agree with TRBD2. CDR3 length equals 16 residues. Germline CDR1 is LGHDT and CDR2 is YNNKEL (reference sequence). With 3 bases clipped from V and 3 bases from J, the junction kept 2 bases outside the gene matches. CDR3 residues: CASSQRTSGRTDTQYF. DNA of the CDR3: TGTGCCAGCAGCCAGAGGACTAGCGGGAGGACAGATACGCAGTATTTT.

This clonotype showed up many times. The chain carries TRBV27 and TRBJ2-3, with D perhaps being TRBD1 or TRBD2 (5 bases each). The ends were cut back, 6 bases at V and 3 bases at J, with 19 bases in the middle. Germline lookup yields CDR1 MNHEY and CDR2 SMNVEV (reference sequence). The CDR3 is 16 amino acids. The CDR3, as DNA: TGTGCCAGCAGGACTATCACCACGGGGCGAACAGATACGCAGTATTTT. Its translation is CASRTITTGRTDTQYF.

This clonotype was counted ten times or more. An end of the junction differs from the germline gene, which may be a read error. The rearrangement joins TRBV7-9 to TRBJ2-3; D is unresolved. The CDR3 sequence is 13 residues long. Germline V gives CDR1 SEHNR, CDR2 FQNEAQ (reference sequence). CDR3 nucleotides: TGTGCCAGCACCTTAATGGGAACAGATACGCAGTATTTT. Protein product: CASTLMGTDTQYF.

To note about this clonotype: The junction differs from germline at one of its ends, possibly a read error. CDR3 sequence: CASSLGGQSGNTIHF. DNA of the CDR3: TGTGCCAGCAGTCTGGGGGGACAGTCGGGAAACACCATACATTTT. The genes are TRBV12-3 or TRBV12-4 and TRBJ1-3; 7 bases match TRBD1. This CDR3 has 15 residues.